One and the same sample provided the 3 T cell receptor beta chains below, sequenced in a study of regulatory T cells in long-lasting Graves disease. Arm-PCR of CDR3 regions and iRepertoire HTBI primers were the basis on which TCR beta libraries were built. TCRdb independently ran MiXCR on the multiplex PCR reads; one entry per CDR3 protein. Of about 620,000 distinct CDR3 sequences listed, approximately 15% are singletons. Indicated time point: newly diagnosed GD, antithyroid drugs for less than 3 months. Extracted RNA from PBMCs served as the source of the TCR library. The sample also formed part of further work on T cells in Graves' hyperthyroidism and ophthalmopathy.

The sequenced sample was peripheral blood mononuclear cells (PBMCs), obtained at new diagnosis, from a patient treated with antithyroid drugs. Receptors originate from a woman in her 30s with Graves disease.

This clonotype showed up many times. The gene calls are TRBV11-2 and TRBJ1-2, with a weak D call TRBD1 (6 bases). The germline V gene has CDR1 SGHAT and CDR2 FQNNGV. The V end was cut by 6 bases, the J end by 2 bases, with 19 bases between. The CDR3 is 16 residues long. CDR3 region: CASRPTRGGWNYGYTF. The CDR3 region has the DNA TGTGCCAGCAGACCTACGAGGGGGGGGTGGAACTATGGCTACACCTTC.

The sample holds many counts of this clonotype. The rearrangement links TRBV5-1 to TRBJ1-4, with TRBD1 identical over 10 bases. V lost 4 bases to trimming and J lost 5 bases; unmatched junction nucleotides: 8. This CDR3 has 16 residues. The germline CDR1 and CDR2 sequences are SGHRS and YFSETQ. In DNA, the CDR3 is TGCGCCAGCAGCCCCGGGACAGGGGAGTGGAATGAAAAACTGTTTTTT. Translating gives CASSPGTGEWNEKLFF.

Comment on this clonotype: This may come from a read error, since a much larger clone is one base off. This chain links TRBV7-9 with TRBJ2-3; possibly TRBD1 for D (5 bases). The J call could be wrong; TRBJ1-5 is a better fit for the DNA end. This CDR3 contains 17 residues. The germline V gene has CDR1 SEHNR and CDR2 FQNEAQ (reference sequence). The CDR3 sequence is CASSLSQGLTITDTQHF. The CDR3 nucleotides read TGTGCCAGCAGCTTAAGCCAGGGACTAACAATCACAGATACGCAGCATTTT.